This TCR beta chain was obtained from a study of blood T cell repertoires in COVID-19. Study-wide context: Samples of COVID-19 (acute and convalescent) were obtained from the United States, Italy and Spain. Sources were T cells, B-cell-depleted T cells, or PBMCs; the material itself was cDNA or gDNA.

TCRdb's table, derived via immunoSEQ multiplex PCR, lists solely in-frame clones and lacks some. The table shows 250,000 to 300,000 clones, with about 90% occurring only once. Patients in Seattle were enrolled during active infection, then followed longitudinally. V was cut by 3 bases and J by 0 bases, with 12 bases left in between. This CDR3 has 15 residues. Germline loops: CDR1 SGHTS, CDR2 YDEGEE. The TCR sequence derives from a woman in her twenties or thirties with COVID-19, enrolled during active disease. Specimen: peripheral blood. The chain combines TRBV5-8 with TRBJ2-5; the D gene is possibly TRBD1 (6 bases). The CDR3 nucleotides read TGTGCCAGCAGCTCTTCGACAGGATACCAAGAGACCCAGTACTTC. Protein product: CASSSSTGYQETQYF.